The T cell receptor (beta chain) under discussion was sequenced for a study of T cells in Graves' hyperthyroidism and ophthalmopathy. Whole-study findings and limits: Ophthalmopathy prediction by the model preceded onset by a median approximately 5.9 months.

In this sample, this clonotype turned up many times. The target antigen is unknown. Patients with uncontrolled infections, other autoimmune diseases, pregnancy or lactation were excluded. Germline-derived CDR1 and CDR2 are SGHTA and FQGNSA. The CDR3 runs to 13 residues. V shed 2 bases and J shed 5 bases, with 8 bases lying between them. From RNA transcripts, TCR beta CDR3 regions were amplified. The primer set for the first-round RT-PCR of the TCR CDR3 was HTBI. TCRdb re-analysed the multiplex PCR reads in MiXCR, keeping a single row per CDR3 protein. The sample comprises 700,000 or so distinct CDR3 sequences, about 14% of which are singletons, and around 12% rests with the top ten.

This TCR came from a woman in her fifties or sixties with Graves' ophthalmopathy. The chain has TRBV7-2 and TRBJ2-3; no clear D. Input material: blood. DNA of the CDR3: TGTGCCAGCAGCTTATTCTTAGAAGATACGCAGTATTTT. Encoded protein: CASSLFLEDTQYF.